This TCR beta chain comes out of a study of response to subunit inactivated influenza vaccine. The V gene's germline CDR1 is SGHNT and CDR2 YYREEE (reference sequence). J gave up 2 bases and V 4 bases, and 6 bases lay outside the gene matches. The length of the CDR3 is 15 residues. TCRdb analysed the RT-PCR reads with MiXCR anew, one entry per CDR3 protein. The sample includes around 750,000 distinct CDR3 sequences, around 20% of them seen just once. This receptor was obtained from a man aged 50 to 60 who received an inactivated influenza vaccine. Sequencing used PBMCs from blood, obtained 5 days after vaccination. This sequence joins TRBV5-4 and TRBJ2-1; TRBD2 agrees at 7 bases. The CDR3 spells CASSILALTYNEQFF. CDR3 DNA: TGTGCCAGCAGCATACTAGCGCTCACCTACAATGAGCAGTTCTTC.